The clone carrying this T cell receptor (beta chain) has just a few counts. MiXCR was run by TCRdb on the 5' RACE reads, yielding one entry per CDR3 protein. The sample carries fewer than 450,000 distinct CDR3 sequences, under 14% recorded once. The data belong to a study of T cells after yellow fever vaccination. Looking at the study overall: Fractions low in cell number were prepared with SMART-Seq v4 Ultra Low Input.

This CDR3 contains 14 residues. V lost 3 bases and J lost 2; bases outside the gene matches: 2. Germline CDR1 DFQATT, CDR2 SNEGSKA (reference sequence). This specimen consisted of PBMCs, obtained on the day of the first yellow fever vaccination. The receptor comes from a man aged 18 to 30 who received the YFV17D yellow fever vaccine. V usage is TRBV20-1 and J usage is TRBJ1-4; 8 nucleotides line up with TRBD1. The CDR3: CSASRQGTNEKLFF. In DNA form, the CDR3 reads TGCAGTGCTAGTAGACAGGGGACTAATGAAAAACTGTTTTTT.